Reported below is one TCR beta chain. Its cognate antigen is unknown. The length of the CDR3 is 12 residues. Per germline, CDR1 MNHNS and CDR2 SASEGT. V was shortened by 2 bases and J by 6 bases, with 8 bases between the two germline ends. The data were taken from a study of Tregs in tolerant kidney transplant recipients. CD4+CD25+CD127- Tregs, CD4+CD25- non-Tregs, CD4 and CD8 cells were sorted. Generated by immunoSEQ multiplex PCR, the TCRdb table keeps only in-frame clones and is missing some. The sample includes 75,000 to 95,000 clones, around nine tenths seen only once; the top ten take over 3.5%. Study results and limitations: Findings come from small patient numbers and require larger validation. Activated donor B cell expansion appeared to reveal the most relevant donor-specific TCRbeta repertoire.

Sequences were obtained from CD8+ T cells from blood. This receptor was obtained from a human donor in good health. This rearrangement joins TRBV6-1 to TRBJ2-7; D is uncertain. CDR3 DNA sequence: TGTGCCAGCAGTGAACTAGGCCGCGAGCAGTACTTC. Translating gives CASSELGREQYF.